These 27 T cell receptor beta chains were sequenced from one sample in a study of T cell responses to AZD1222 COVID-19 vaccine. Data came from immunoSEQ multiplex PCR; TCRdb stores just in-frame clones and leaves some out. The sample has 65,000 to 80,000 clones, around 89% seen once. This material consisted of peripheral blood, taken 28 days after the second dose of the MenACWY control vaccine. These receptor sequences come from an adult who received the MenACWY meningococcal vaccine as a control.

The chain carries TRBV6-1 and TRBJ2-2, with D hard to call. CDR1 is MNHNS, CDR2 SASEGT, per germline. CDR3 length: 15 residues. Trimming pared 1 base from V and 0 bases from J, leaving 6 bases between. The chain's CDR3 is CASSEDNANTGELFF. The CDR3 DNA sequence: TGTGCCAGCAGTGAAGACAACGCGAACACCGGGGAGCTGTTTTTT.

This chain connects TRBV10-3 to TRBJ2-3; 7 nucleotides agree with TRBD1. The CDR3 runs to 16 residues. V shed 6 bases, J shed 2 bases, and the junction held 11 bases outside the gene matches. Per the germline V gene, CDR1 is ENHRY and CDR2 is SYGVKD. This CDR3 is CAISGERGQFTDTQYF. The CDR3 coding sequence is TGTGCCATCAGCGGGGAACGGGGACAGTTCACAGATACGCAGTATTTT.

The chain employs TRBV30 and TRBJ2-2; possibly TRBD2 for D (6 bases). V shed 0 bases and J shed 4 bases, with 9 bases lying between them. The CDR3 runs 14 residues. Per germline, CDR1 GTSNPN and CDR2 SVGIG (reference sequence). The CDR3 DNA follows: TGTGCCTGGAGTGTCGGGACTGCCACCGGGGAGCTGTTTTTT. Amino acids: CAWSVGTATGELFF. Together with reference TRBV30 and TRBJ2-2, the CDR3 gives the full variable domain: SQTIHQWPATLVQPVGSPLSLECTVEGTSNPNLYWYRQAAGRGLQLLFYSVGIGQISSEVPQNLSASRPQDRQFILSSKKLLLSDSGFYLCAWSVGTATGELFFGEGSRLTVL.

The V call is TRBV19, the J call TRBJ2-5, with D possibly TRBD2 on 5 matching bases. This CDR3 is built from 15 residues. The V end lost 7 bases, the J end lost 0 bases, and 15 bases lay between the germline ends. Looked up from germline, CDR1 is LNHDA and CDR2 is SQIVND (reference sequence). The CDR3 nucleotides are TGTGCCAGTACCGACCCTCGGGGAAACCAAGAGACCCAGTACTTC. It is translated as CASTDPRGNQETQYF. Filled out from reference TRBV19 and TRBJ2-5, the complete variable domain reads DGGITQSPKYLFRKEGQNVTLSCEQNLNHDAMYWYRQDPGQGLRLIYYSQIVNDFQKGDIAEGYSVSREKKESFPLTVTSAQKNPTAFYLCASTDPRGNQETQYFGPGTRLLVL.

In its sample, this clone was seen once. The V call is TRBV25-1, the J call TRBJ1-2; TRBD1 matches at 8 bases. The length of the CDR3 is 14 residues. The germline gives CDR1 MGHDK, CDR2 SYGVNS. Trimming took 6 bases from V and 4 from J; bases not matched to a gene: 7. The CDR3 reads CASRTGERGYGYTF. Written as DNA, the CDR3 is TGTGCCAGCAGGACAGGGGAACGAGGCTATGGCTACACCTTC.

This sequence joins TRBV6-2 or TRBV6-3 and TRBJ1-4; perhaps TRBD1 as D (6 bases). The V gene lost 6 bases and the J gene lost 0 bases, with 11 bases spanning the gap. The CDR3 is made up of 15 amino acids. The germline gives CDR1 MNHEY, CDR2 SVGEGT. The CDR3 DNA reads as TGTGCCAGCAGCTCCTGGACAGCAACTAATGAAAAACTGTTTTTT. Translated: CASSSWTATNEKLFF.

The gene calls are TRBV5-1 and TRBJ1-1, with 11 bases identical to TRBD1. This CDR3 spans 17 amino acids. V was clipped by 3 bases and J by 1 base; unmatched bases: 8. The germline CDR1 and CDR2 sequences are SGHRS and YFSETQ. As DNA, the CDR3 is TGCGCCAGCAGCTGGCGGGACAGGGGGGTAGAGAACACTGAAGCTTTCTTT. Translating gives CASSWRDRGVENTEAFF.

The gene calls are TRBV15 and TRBJ1-1; D perhaps matches TRBD1 (5 bases). The CDR3 has 14 amino acids. The germline CDR1 and CDR2 sequences are LNHNV and YYDKDF (reference sequence). V lost 3 bases and J lost 0, with 8 bases in between. CDR3 region: CATSRDNMNTEAFF. As DNA, the CDR3 is TGTGCCACCAGCAGGGACAACATGAACACTGAAGCTTTCTTT.

The chain links TRBV21-1 to TRBJ2-2; the D call of TRBD1 is as the table states it, not checked on the DNA. TRBV21-1 has pseudogene status. The CDR3 consists of 16 residues. The CDR3 nucleotides are TGTGCCAGCAGCAAACGGAGGACAGAGAGCACCGGGGAGCTGTTTTTT. This encodes CASSKRRTESTGELFF.

This chain connects TRBV5-3 to TRBJ2-7, with D perhaps TRBD2 (7 bases). TRBV5-3 falls under the ORF class, with uncertain function. Trimming removed 1 base from V and 5 bases from J, with 28 bases in between. The CDR3 extends over 19 amino acids. This CDR3 is CARSLTQLGFVKGGNEQYF. CDR3 coding DNA: TGTGCCAGAAGCTTGACCCAACTGGGTTTTGTCAAGGGGGGGAACGAGCAGTACTTC.

The chain recombines TRBV19 with TRBJ1-5, with 8 bases aligning to TRBD1. Germline V gene sequence: CDR1 LNHDA, CDR2 SQIVND (reference sequence). The CDR3 length is 18 residues. V dropped 0 bases and J dropped 5; count of bases not matched to a gene: 12. The CDR3 region has the DNA TGTGCCAGTAGTATAGATAAAGGGAGGACAGGGAGGTATCAGCCCCAGCATTTT. It codes for CASSIDKGRTGRYQPQHF.

This sequence joins TRBV5-1 and TRBJ2-1, with 12 bases aligning to TRBD1. V dropped 4 bases and J dropped 10; count of bases not matched to a gene: 6. This CDR3 spans 14 amino acids. CDR1 is SGHRS, CDR2 YFSETQ, per germline. The CDR3 region has the DNA TGCGCCAGCAGCGGGGACAGGGGGCGATGGGAGCAGTTCTTC. It codes for CASSGDRGRWEQFF.

This chain's CDR3 is CASSPREGPINQPQHF. The CDR3 region has the DNA TGTGCCAGCAGTCCTAGGGAGGGACCGATCAATCAGCCCCAGCATTTT. V gene TRBV28 combines with J gene TRBJ1-5; D is possibly TRBD1 (5 bases). This CDR3 spans 16 amino acids. Germline V lookup: CDR1 MDHEN, CDR2 SYDVKM. Trimming shortened V by 5 bases and J by 3 bases, and 17 bases separated the two germline ends.

J is TRBJ1-2 and V is TRBV11-2; D is ambiguous. The V end was cut by 6 bases, the J end by 8 bases, with 16 bases between. CDR1 and CDR2 from the germline V gene are SGHAT and FQNNGV. This CDR3 has 13 residues. The CDR3 DNA follows: TGTGCCAGCAGTCGAGACGGGTTAGGGGGCTACACCTTC. It specifies CASSRDGLGGYTF.

The rearrangement joins TRBV6-2 or TRBV6-3 to TRBJ1-2, with D possibly being TRBD1 (5 bases). Per germline, CDR1 MNHEY and CDR2 SVGEGT. V dropped 4 bases and J dropped 8 bases, with 11 bases sitting between them. The CDR3 extends over 12 amino acids. In nucleotides, the CDR3 is TGTGCCAGCAGTTCAGGGCACTGGGGCTACACCTTC. Encoded protein: CASSSGHWGYTF.

V is TRBV19 and J is TRBJ2-5; TRBD2 matches at 7 bases. The CDR3 runs to 15 residues. The V gene's germline CDR1 is LNHDA and CDR2 SQIVND (reference sequence). The V gene end was trimmed by 0 bases and the J gene end by 4 bases; junction bases not matched to a gene: 5. The CDR3 loop reads CASSIDGGGGETQYF. The CDR3, as DNA: TGTGCCAGTAGTATAGATGGGGGGGGTGGAGAGACCCAGTACTTC.

In DNA form, the CDR3 reads TGCAGTGCAAGTCGACCGGGACAGGGTTCCCGGACCCACTACGAGCAGTACTTC. This translates into CSASRPGQGSRTHYEQYF. The V and J genes are TRBV20-1 and TRBJ2-7; 9 bases are a match to TRBD1. Germline values: CDR1 DFQATT, CDR2 SNEGSKA (reference sequence). J was trimmed by 3 bases and V by 6 bases; bases with no gene match: 21. CDR3 length: 18 residues.

In this sample, this clone turned up a few times. This chain links TRBV30 with TRBJ2-2, with no clear D. The CDR3 is 14 amino acids. Germline V gene lookup returns CDR1 GTSNPN and CDR2 SVGIG (reference sequence). V lost 2 bases to trimming and J lost 4 bases, with 11 bases between them. In nucleotides, the CDR3 is TGTGCCTGGAGTCGATTAGGGATCACCGGGGAGCTGTTTTTT. It translates to CAWSRLGITGELFF.

This clone was observed once. The chain is built from TRBV12-3 or TRBV12-4 and TRBJ2-5; the D gene is possibly TRBD2 (6 bases). The CDR3 covers 13 residues. V shed 7 bases and J shed 5 bases, with 14 bases lying between them. This CDR3 is CASTKAGGETQYF. The CDR3 region has the DNA TGTGCCAGCACCAAGGCCGGGGGTGAGACCCAGTACTTC.

V and J are TRBV4-1 and TRBJ2-7; possible D gene TRBD2, 5 bases. The CDR3 extends over 15 amino acids. Germline CDR1 reads MGHRA; CDR2 reads YSYEKL. Trimming pared 0 bases from V and 2 bases from J, leaving 11 bases between. CDR3 in DNA: TGCGCCAGCAGCCAAGAGCAGAGAGGGACCTACGAGCAGTACTTC. It specifies CASSQEQRGTYEQYF.

The chain couples TRBV5-6 to TRBJ1-2; the D is unclear. CDR1 SGHDT and CDR2 YYEEEE come from the germline V gene. V shed 1 base and J shed 2 bases, with 12 bases lying between them. This CDR3 contains 15 residues. In DNA, the CDR3 is TGTGCCAGCAGCTTGTCACCCCAGGCGAACTATGGCTACACCTTC. It is translated as CASSLSPQANYGYTF.

The genes are TRBV4-1 and TRBJ1-1; D gene ambiguous. This CDR3 is 13 amino acids long. V was cut by 0 bases and J by 6 bases, with 8 bases left in between. The germline gives CDR1 MGHRA, CDR2 YSYEKL. CDR3 protein: CASSQDHGAEAFF. The CDR3 DNA sequence: TGCGCCAGCAGCCAAGATCACGGGGCTGAAGCTTTCTTT.

The CDR3: CASSALYGTGVGEKLFF. The CDR3 coding sequence is TGTGCCAGCAGCGCACTATATGGGACAGGGGTTGGCGAAAAACTGTTTTTT. The V gene is TRBV4-2, the J gene TRBJ1-4; 10 positions match TRBD1. Germline loops: CDR1 LGHNA, CDR2 YNFKEQ. After removal of 5 bases from V and 8 bases from J, the junction contained 14 bases not matched to a gene. The CDR3 runs 17 residues.

The J gene is TRBJ2-7, the V gene TRBV3-1 (or the pseudogene TRBV3-2), with D possibly being TRBD1 (5 bases). Germline V gene lookup returns CDR1 LGHDT and CDR2 YNNKEL (reference sequence). This CDR3 has 15 residues. With 1 base removed from V and 7 bases from J, the gap between germline ends came to 17 bases. The CDR3 DNA reads TGTGCCAGCAGCCAAGGGGTCAGGGCCTCTGGGGAGCAGTACTTC. Translating it yields CASSQGVRASGEQYF.

This clone was counted between two and nine times. This chain joins TRBV2 and TRBJ1-4; unclear D gene. The CDR3 spans 14 residues. V was trimmed by 7 bases and J by 6 bases, leaving 15 bases between them. Per germline, CDR1 SNHLY and CDR2 FYNNEI. CDR3 loop: CASTPDVRHEKLFF. The CDR3 bases are TGTGCCAGCACCCCGGACGTGCGGCATGAAAAACTGTTTTTT.

The V gene is TRBV5-1, the J gene TRBJ2-5; tentatively, D is TRBD2 (5 bases). Trimming left V 6 bases short and J 1 base short, with 16 bases between. CDR1 and CDR2 (germline): SGHRS, YFSETQ. The length of the CDR3 is 15 residues. In nucleotides, the CDR3 is TGCGCCAGCACCTCCGGGGTGAGGGCCCAAGAGACCCAGTACTTC. This codes for CASTSGVRAQETQYF.

This chain connects TRBV29-1 to TRBJ1-1; D is unresolved. Germline V lookup: CDR1 SQVTM, CDR2 ANQGSEA. V dropped 7 bases and J dropped 0 bases, with 12 bases sitting between them. CDR3 length: 13 amino acids. The CDR3 coding sequence is TGCAGCGCCAATACACAAATGAACACTGAAGCTTTCTTT. Protein: CSANTQMNTEAFF.